Following are 4 T cell receptor beta chains from one sample sequenced in a study of a mutant IDH1 vaccine in newly diagnosed glioma. Clones were sequenced by immunoSEQ multiplex PCR, and TCRdb holds only the in-frame ones, with some missing. Of some 120,000 clones listed, roughly 75% were seen once; the top ten hold around 5.5%. The antigens for these receptors are not known. Stated time point: week 11, during vaccination. In every dose of vaccine, 300 ug of mutant IDH1 20-mer peptide was given alongside topical imiquimod. The sequencing used PBMCs, collected from a glioma patient whose treatment included an IDH1 peptide vaccine. These receptors were obtained from a man between 40 and 49 years old with glioma.

CDR3 sequence reads: CASSQEHLGYGYTF. CDR3 in DNA: TGCGCCAGCAGCCAAGAGCATCTGGGCTATGGCTACACCTTC. The V and J genes are TRBV4-3 and TRBJ1-2; no reliable D call. V was pared by 0 bases and J by 4 bases, with 9 bases between. Germline V gene lookup returns CDR1 LGHNA and CDR2 YSLEER. The length of the CDR3 is 14 residues.

V is TRBV2 and J is TRBJ1-5, with unresolved D. The CDR3 extends over 13 amino acids. The germline V gene encodes CDR1 SNHLY and CDR2 FYNNEI. With 10 bases removed from V and 2 bases from J, the gap between germline ends came to 12 bases. CDR3 sequence (DNA): TGTGCCACCGAGGAGGGTCGCAATCAGCCCCAGCATTTT. Protein sequence: CATEEGRNQPQHF.

V gene TRBV4-2 combines with J gene TRBJ1-5, with D uncertain. The V gene's germline CDR1 is LGHNA and CDR2 YNFKEQ. This CDR3 spans 17 amino acids. Trimming cost V 0 bases and J 4 bases, with 16 bases left between them. The CDR3 reads CASSQDLEVALNQPQHF. The CDR3 region has the DNA TGTGCCAGCAGCCAAGATCTTGAGGTTGCCCTTAATCAGCCCCAGCATTTT.

The CDR3 reads CASSYSETNYGYTF. CDR3 coding DNA: TGTGCCAGCAGTTACTCCGAGACCAACTATGGCTACACCTTC. The chain carries TRBV6-5 and TRBJ1-2; no definite D call. V was cut by 0 bases and J by 2 bases, with 7 bases left in between. The CDR3 is made up of 14 amino acids. CDR1 is MNHEY and CDR2 is SVGAGI in the germline V gene.